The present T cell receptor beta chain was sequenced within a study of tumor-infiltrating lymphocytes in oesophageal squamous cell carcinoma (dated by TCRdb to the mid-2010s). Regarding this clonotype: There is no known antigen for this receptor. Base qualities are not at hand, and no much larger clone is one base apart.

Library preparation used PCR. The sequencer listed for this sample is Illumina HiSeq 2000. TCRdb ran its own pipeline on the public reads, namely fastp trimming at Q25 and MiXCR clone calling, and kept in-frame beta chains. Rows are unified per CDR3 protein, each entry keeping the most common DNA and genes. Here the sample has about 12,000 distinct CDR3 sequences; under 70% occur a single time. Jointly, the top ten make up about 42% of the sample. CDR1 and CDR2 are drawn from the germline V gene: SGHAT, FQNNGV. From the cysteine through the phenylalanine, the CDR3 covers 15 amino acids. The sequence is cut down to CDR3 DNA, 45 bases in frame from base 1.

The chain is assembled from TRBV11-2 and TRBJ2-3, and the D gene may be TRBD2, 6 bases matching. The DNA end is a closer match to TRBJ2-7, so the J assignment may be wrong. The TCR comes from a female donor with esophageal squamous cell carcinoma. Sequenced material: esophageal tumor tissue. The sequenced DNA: TGTGCCAGCAGCTTAGATCATAGCGGATCCTACGAGCAGTACTTC. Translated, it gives CASSLDHSGSYEQYF.